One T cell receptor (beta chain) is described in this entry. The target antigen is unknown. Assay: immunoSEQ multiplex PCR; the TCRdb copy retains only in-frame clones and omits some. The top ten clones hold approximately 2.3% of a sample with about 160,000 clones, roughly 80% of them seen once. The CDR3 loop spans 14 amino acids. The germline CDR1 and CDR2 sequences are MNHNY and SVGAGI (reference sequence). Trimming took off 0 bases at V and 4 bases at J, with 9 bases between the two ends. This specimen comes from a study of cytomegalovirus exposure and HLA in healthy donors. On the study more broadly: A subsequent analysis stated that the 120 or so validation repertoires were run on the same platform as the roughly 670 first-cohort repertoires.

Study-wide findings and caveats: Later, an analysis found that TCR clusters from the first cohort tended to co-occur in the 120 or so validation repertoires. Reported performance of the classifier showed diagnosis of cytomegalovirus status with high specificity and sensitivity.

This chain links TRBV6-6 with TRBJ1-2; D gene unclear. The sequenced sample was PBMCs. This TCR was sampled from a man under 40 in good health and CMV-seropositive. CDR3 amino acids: CASSYSPEAYGYTF. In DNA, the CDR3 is TGTGCCAGCAGTTACTCCCCAGAGGCCTATGGCTACACCTTC.